The T cell receptor (beta chain) described here comes from a study of tumor and adjacent non-tumor tissue in lung cancer. CDR1 and CDR2 (germline): DFQATT, SNEGSKA (reference sequence). Trimming removed 6 bases at V and 1 base at J, with 11 bases between. The CDR3 is 13 residues long. This clonotype was seen repeatedly, ten times or more. A modified ARM-PCR protocol with three rounds of nested PCR amplified TCRbeta. TCRdb called the multiplex PCR reads again in MiXCR, with one record for every CDR3 protein. The table includes under 150,000 distinct CDR3 sequences, approximately 66% detected once. No cell sorting was done before RNA was extracted from the tissue.

The sequence was collected from a man aged 60 to 75 with small cell lung cancer. J is TRBJ2-3 and V is TRBV20-1; unclear D gene. Sequencing was done on a sample of lung tumor tissue. The CDR3 region is CSAYYSGTDTQYF. As DNA, the CDR3 is TGCAGTGCGTACTACTCGGGCACAGATACGCAGTATTTT.